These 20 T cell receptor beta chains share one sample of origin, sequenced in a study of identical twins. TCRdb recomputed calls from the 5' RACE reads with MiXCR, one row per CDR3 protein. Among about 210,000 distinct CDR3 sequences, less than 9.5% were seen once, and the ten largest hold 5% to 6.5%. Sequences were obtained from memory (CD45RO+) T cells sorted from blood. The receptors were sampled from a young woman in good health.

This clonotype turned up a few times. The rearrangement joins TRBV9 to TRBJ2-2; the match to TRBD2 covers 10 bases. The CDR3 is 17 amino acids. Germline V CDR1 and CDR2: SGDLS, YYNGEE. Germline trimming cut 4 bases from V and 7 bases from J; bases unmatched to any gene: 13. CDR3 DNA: TGTGCCAGCAGCCCCTTTGACAGCGGGGGGGCTGGCGGGGAGCTGTTTTTT. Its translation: CASSPFDSGGAGGELFF. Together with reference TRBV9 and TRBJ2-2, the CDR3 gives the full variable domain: DSGVTQTPKHLITATGQRVTLRCSPRSGDLSVYWYQQSLDQGLQFLIQYYNGEERAKGNILERFSAQQFPDLHSELNLSSLELGDSALYFCASSPFDSGGAGGELFFGEGSRLTVL.

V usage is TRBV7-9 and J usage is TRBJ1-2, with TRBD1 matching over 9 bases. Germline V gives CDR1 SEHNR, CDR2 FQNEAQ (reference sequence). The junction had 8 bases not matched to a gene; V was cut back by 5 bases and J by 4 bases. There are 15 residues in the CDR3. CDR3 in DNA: TGTGCCAGCAGCAAAGGGACAGGGAACCCCTATGGCTACACCTTC. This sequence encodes CASSKGTGNPYGYTF.

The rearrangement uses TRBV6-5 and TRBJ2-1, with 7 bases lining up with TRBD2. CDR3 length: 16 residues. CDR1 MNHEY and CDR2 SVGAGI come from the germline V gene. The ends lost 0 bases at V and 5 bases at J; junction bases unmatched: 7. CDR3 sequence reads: CASSYSIGLVDNEQFF. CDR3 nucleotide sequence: TGTGCCAGCAGTTACTCGATAGGACTAGTTGACAATGAGCAGTTCTTC.

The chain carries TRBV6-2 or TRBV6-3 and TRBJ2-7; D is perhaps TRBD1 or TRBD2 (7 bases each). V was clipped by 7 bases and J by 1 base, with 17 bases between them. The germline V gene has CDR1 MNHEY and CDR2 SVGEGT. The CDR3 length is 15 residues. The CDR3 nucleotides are TGTGCCAGCACTCCAGGGGGGGACAGATCCTACGAGCAGTACTTC. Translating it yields CASTPGGDRSYEQYF.

Written as DNA, the CDR3 is TGCGCCAGCAGCCTTCAAAGAACAGATACGCAGTATTTT. This sequence encodes CASSLQRTDTQYF. The chain uses TRBV4-3 and TRBJ2-3, with D uncertain. Germline V gene sequence: CDR1 LGHNA, CDR2 YSLEER. The V gene lost 4 bases and the J gene lost 3 bases, with 8 bases spanning the gap. The CDR3 is 13 residues long.

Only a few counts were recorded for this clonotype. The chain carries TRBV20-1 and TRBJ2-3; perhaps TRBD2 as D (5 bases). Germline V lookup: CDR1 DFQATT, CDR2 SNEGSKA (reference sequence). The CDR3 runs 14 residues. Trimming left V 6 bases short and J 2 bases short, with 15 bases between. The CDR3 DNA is TGCAGTGCGATGGACTTCTTATCCACAGATACGCAGTATTTT. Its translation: CSAMDFLSTDTQYF.

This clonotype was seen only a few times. The CDR3 protein is CASRTGRGAFF. In DNA form, the CDR3 reads TGTGCCAGCAGGACAGGGCGTGGGGCTTTCTTT. The chain links TRBV28 to TRBJ1-1; 7 bases agree with TRBD1. The CDR3 is 11 amino acids. V shed 6 bases and J 11 bases; nucleotides not matched to a gene: 6. Germline CDR1 reads MDHEN; CDR2 reads SYDVKM. Full variable domain (remainder filled in from reference TRBV28 and TRBJ1-1): DVKVTQSSRYLVKRTGEKVFLECVQDMDHENMFWYRQDPGLGLRLIYFSYDVKMKEKGDIPEGYSVSREKKERFSLILESASTNQTSMYLCASRTGRGAFFGQGTRLTVV.

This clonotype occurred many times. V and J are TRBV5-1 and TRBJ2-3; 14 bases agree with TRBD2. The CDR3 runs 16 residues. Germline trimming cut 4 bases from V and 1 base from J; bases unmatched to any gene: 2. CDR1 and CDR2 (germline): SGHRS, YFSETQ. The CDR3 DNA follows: TGCGCCAGCAGCACGGGACTAGCGGGGGGCACAGATACGCAGTATTTT. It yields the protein CASSTGLAGGTDTQYF.

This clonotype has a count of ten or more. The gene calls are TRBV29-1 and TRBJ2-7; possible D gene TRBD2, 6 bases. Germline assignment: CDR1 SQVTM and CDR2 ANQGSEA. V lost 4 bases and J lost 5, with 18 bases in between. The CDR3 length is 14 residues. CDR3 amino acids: CSVVGGTGANEQYF. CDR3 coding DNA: TGCAGCGTTGTGGGGGGTACGGGAGCAAACGAGCAGTACTTC.

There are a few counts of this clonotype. The CDR3 sequence is CASSTSSGRSYNEQFF. The CDR3 DNA follows: TGCGCCAGCAGCACCTCTAGCGGGAGATCCTACAATGAGCAGTTCTTC. The chain uses TRBV4-3 and TRBJ2-1; TRBD2 matches 10 bases. The CDR3 sequence is 16 residues long. V shed 5 bases, J shed 1 base, and the junction held 5 bases outside the gene matches. CDR1 and CDR2 (germline): LGHNA, YSLEER.

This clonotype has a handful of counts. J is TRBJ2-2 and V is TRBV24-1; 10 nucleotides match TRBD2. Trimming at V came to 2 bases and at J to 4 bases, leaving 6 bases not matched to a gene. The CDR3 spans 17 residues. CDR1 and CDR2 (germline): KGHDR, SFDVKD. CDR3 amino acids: CATSDSSASGSTGELFF. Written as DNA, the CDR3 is TGTGCCACCAGTGATTCTTCGGCTAGCGGGAGCACCGGGGAGCTGTTTTTT.

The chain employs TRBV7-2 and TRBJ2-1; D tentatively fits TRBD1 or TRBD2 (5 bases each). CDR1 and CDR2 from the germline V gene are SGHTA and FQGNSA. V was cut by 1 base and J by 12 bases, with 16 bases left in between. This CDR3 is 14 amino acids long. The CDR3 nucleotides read TGTGCCAGCAGCTTAGAGCTCTTGGGGGTGACGCAGTTCTTC. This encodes CASSLELLGVTQFF.

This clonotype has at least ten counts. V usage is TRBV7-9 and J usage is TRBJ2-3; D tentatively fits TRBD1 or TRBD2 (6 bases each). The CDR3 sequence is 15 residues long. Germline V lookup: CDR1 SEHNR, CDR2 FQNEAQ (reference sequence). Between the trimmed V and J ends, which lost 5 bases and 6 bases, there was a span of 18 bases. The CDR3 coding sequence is TGTGCCAGCAGCGAGAGGGGGGATACATGGGATACGCAGTATTTT. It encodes CASSERGDTWDTQYF. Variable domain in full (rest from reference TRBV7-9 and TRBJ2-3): DTGVSQNPRHKITKRGQNVTFRCDPISEHNRLYWYRQTLGQGPEFLTYFQNEAQLEKSRLLSDRFSAERPKGSFSTLEIQRTEQGDSAMYLCASSERGDTWDTQYFGPGTRLTVL.

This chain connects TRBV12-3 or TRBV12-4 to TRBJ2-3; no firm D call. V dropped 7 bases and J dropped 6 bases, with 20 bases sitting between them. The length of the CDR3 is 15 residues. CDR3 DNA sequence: TGTGCCAGCACCCTTATTATTGACGGGTCGGATACGCAGTATTTT. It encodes CASTLIIDGSDTQYF.

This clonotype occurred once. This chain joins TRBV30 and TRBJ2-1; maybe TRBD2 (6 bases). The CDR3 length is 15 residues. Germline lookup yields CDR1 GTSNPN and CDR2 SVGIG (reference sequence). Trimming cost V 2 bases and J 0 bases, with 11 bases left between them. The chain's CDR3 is CAWSLGEVSYNEQFF. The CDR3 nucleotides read TGTGCCTGGAGTTTAGGGGAGGTCTCCTACAATGAGCAGTTCTTC.

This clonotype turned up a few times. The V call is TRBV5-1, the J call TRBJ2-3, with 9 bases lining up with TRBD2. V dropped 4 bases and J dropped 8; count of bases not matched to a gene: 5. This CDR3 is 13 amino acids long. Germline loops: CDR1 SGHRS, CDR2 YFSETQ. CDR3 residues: CASSGLSGGTQYF. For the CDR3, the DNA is TGCGCCAGCAGCGGGCTTAGCGGGGGTACGCAGTATTTT.

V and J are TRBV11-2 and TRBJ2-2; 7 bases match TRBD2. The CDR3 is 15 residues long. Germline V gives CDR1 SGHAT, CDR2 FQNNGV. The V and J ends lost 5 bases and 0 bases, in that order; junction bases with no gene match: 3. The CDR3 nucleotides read TGTGCCAGCAGCCGGGACTATCCGAACACCGGGGAGCTGTTTTTT. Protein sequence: CASSRDYPNTGELFF. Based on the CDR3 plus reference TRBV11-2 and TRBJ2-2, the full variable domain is EAGVAQSPRYKIIEKRQSVAFWCNPISGHATLYWYQQILGQGPKLLIQFQNNGVVDDSQLPKDRFSAERLKGVDSTLKIQPAKLEDSAVYLCASSRDYPNTGELFFGEGSRLTVL.

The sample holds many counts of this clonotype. The CDR3 coding sequence is TGTGCCAGCAGCAAGGACAGGGGTCAGCCCCAGCATTTT. This gives the protein CASSKDRGQPQHF. The chain combines TRBV12-3 or TRBV12-4 with TRBJ1-5, with 9 positions matching TRBD1. The CDR3 loop spans 13 amino acids. V shed 6 bases and J 6 bases; nucleotides not matched to a gene: 3.

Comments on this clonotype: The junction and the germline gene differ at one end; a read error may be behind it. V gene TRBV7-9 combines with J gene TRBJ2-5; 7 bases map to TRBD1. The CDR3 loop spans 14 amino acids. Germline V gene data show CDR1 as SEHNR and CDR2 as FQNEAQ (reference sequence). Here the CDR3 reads CASTLGTVQETQYF. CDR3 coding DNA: TGTGCCAGCACCTTAGGGACAGTCCAAGAGACCCAGTACTTC.

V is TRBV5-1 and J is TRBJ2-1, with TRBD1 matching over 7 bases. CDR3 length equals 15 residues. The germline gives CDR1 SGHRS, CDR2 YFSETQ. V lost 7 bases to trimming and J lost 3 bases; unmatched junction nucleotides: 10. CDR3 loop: CASRGQAYHYNEQFF. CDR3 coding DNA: TGCGCCAGCCGCGGACAGGCCTACCACTACAATGAGCAGTTCTTC.